This T cell receptor (beta chain) was identified in a study of blood T cell repertoires in COVID-19. At the level of the study: Sites across the United States, Italy and Spain contributed samples from acute and convalescent COVID-19.

Assay used: immunoSEQ multiplex PCR; TCRdb lists only in-frame clones, some missing. The table has 95,000 to 100,000 clones, 85% seen once. The table lists this clone with many counts. CDR1 and CDR2 from the germline V gene are SEHNR and FQNEAQ (reference sequence). J was trimmed by 8 bases and V by 4 bases; bases with no gene match: 9. The CDR3 runs 14 residues. Sequenced material: peripheral blood. J is TRBJ1-2 and V is TRBV7-9, with 8 bases fitting TRBD1. This clonotype was sampled from a woman between 70 and 85 years old with active or convalescent COVID-19. The CDR3 region has the DNA TGTGCCAGCAGCTCCTCGGACAGGGACCAGGGCTACACCTTC. Protein sequence: CASSSSDRDQGYTF.